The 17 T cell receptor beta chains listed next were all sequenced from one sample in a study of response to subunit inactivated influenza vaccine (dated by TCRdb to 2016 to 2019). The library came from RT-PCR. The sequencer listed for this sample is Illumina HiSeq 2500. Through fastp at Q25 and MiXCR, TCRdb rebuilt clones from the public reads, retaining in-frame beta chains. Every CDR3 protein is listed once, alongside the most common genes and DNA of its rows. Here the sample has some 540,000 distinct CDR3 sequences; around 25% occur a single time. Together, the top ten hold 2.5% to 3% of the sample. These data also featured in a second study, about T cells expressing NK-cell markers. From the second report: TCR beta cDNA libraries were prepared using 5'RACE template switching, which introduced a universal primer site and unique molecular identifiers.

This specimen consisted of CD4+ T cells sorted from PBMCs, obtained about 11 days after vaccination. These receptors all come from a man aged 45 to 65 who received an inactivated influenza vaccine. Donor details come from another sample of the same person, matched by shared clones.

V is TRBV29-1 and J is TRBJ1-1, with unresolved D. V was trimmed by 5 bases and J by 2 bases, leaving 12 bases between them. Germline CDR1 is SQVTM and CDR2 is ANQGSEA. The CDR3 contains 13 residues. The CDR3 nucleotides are TGCAGCGTTTTCAGGACGGGAAACACTGAAGCTTTCTTT. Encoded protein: CSVFRTGNTEAFF.

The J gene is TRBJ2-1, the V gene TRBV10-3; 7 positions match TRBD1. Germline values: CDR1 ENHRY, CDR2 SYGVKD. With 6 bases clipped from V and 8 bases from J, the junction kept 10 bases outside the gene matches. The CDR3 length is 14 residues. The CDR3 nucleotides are TGTGCCATCAGAGCGACAGGGACGATGGATGAGCAGTTCTTC. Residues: CAIRATGTMDEQFF.

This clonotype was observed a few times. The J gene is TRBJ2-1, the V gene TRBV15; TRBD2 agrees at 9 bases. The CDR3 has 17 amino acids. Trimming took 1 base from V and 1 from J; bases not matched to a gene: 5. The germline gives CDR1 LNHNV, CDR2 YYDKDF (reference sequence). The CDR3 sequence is CATSRGNLAGSYNEQFF. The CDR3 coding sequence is TGTGCCACCAGCAGAGGTAACCTAGCGGGATCCTACAATGAGCAGTTCTTC.

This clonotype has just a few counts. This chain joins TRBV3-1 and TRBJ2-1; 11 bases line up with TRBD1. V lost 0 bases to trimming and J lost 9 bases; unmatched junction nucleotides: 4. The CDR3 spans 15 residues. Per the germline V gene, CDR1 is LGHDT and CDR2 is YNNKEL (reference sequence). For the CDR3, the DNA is TGTGCCAGCAGCCAAGATTGGGGACAGGGGGGTGAGCAGTTCTTC. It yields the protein CASSQDWGQGGEQFF.

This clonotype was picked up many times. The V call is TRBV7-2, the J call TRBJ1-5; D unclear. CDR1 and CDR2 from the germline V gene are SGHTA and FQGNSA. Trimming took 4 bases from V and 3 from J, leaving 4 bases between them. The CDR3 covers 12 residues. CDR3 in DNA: TGTGCCAGCAGCTCGCCCAATCAGCCCCAGCATTTT. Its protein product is CASSSPNQPQHF.

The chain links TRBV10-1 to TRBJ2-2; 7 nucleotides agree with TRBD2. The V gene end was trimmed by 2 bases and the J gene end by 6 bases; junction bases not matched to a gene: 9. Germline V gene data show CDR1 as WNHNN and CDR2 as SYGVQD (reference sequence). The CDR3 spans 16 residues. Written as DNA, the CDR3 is TGCGCCAGCAGTGAGAGGCGGGGGACTAATCCCGGGGAGCTGTTTTTT. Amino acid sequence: CASSERRGTNPGELFF.

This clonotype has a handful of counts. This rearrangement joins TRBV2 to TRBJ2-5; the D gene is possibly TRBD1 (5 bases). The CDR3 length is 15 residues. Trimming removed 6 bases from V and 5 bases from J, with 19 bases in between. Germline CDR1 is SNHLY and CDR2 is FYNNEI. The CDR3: CASSPDLGKGETQYF. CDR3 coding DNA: TGTGCCAGCAGCCCCGACTTGGGCAAGGGGGAGACCCAGTACTTC.

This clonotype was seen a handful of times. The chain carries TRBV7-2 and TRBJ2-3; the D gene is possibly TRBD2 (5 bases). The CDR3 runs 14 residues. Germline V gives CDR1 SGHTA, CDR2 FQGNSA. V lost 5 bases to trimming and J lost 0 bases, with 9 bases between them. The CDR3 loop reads CASSETISTDTQYF. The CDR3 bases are TGTGCCAGCAGCGAGACTATAAGCACAGATACGCAGTATTTT.

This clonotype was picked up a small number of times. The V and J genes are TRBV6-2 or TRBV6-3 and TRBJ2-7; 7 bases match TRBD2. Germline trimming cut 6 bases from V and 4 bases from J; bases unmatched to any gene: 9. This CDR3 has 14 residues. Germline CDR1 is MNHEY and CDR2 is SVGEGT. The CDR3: CASSNPSGFYEQYF. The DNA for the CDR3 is TGTGCCAGCAGCAACCCTAGCGGATTTTACGAGCAGTACTTC.

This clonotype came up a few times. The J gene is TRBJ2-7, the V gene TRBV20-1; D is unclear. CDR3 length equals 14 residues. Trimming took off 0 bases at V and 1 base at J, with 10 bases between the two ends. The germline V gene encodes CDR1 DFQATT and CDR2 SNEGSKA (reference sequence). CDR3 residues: CSARDPFSSYEQYF. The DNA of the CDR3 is TGCAGTGCTAGAGACCCCTTCTCGTCCTACGAGCAGTACTTC.

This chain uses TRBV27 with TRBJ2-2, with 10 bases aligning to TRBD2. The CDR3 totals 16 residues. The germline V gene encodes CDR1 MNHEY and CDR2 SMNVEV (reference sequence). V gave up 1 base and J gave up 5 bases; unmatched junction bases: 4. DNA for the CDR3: TGTGCCAGCAGTTTATTACAAGCGGGAGGGACCGGGGAGCTGTTTTTT. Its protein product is CASSLLQAGGTGELFF.

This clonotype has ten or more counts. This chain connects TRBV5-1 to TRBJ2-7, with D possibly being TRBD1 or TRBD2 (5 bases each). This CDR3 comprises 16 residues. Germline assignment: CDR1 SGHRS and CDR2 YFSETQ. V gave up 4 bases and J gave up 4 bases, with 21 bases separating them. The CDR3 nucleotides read TGCGCCAGCAGCACCGCTACCGGGACGGGGAAATACGAGCAGTACTTC. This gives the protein CASSTATGTGKYEQYF.

The CDR3 nucleotides are TGTGCCAGCAGCGTGCAGGGCTCGTACCAAGAGACCCAGTACTTC. Translating it yields CASSVQGSYQETQYF. The chain links TRBV9 to TRBJ2-5; D possibly corresponds to TRBD1 (5 bases). Trimming pared 2 bases from V and 0 bases from J, leaving 11 bases between. Germline values: CDR1 SGDLS, CDR2 YYNGEE. CDR3 length equals 15 residues.

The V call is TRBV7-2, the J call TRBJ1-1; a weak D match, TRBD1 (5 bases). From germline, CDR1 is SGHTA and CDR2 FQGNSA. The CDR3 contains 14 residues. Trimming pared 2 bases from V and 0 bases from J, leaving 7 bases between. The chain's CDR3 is CASSLTRVNTEAFF. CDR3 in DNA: TGTGCCAGCAGCTTAACCAGGGTGAACACTGAAGCTTTCTTT. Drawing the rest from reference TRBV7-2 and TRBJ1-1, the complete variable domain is GAGVSQSPSNKVTEKGKDVELRCDPISGHTALYWYRQSLGQGLEFLIYFQGNSAPDKSGLPSDRFSAERTGGSVSTLTIQRTQQEDSAVYLCASSLTRVNTEAFFGQGTRLTVV.

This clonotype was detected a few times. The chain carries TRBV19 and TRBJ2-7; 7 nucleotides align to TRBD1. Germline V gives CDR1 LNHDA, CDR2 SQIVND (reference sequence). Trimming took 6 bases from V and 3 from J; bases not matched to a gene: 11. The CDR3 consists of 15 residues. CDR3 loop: CASSEPGQIVYEQYF. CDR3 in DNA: TGTGCCAGTAGCGAACCGGGACAGATAGTCTACGAGCAGTACTTC.

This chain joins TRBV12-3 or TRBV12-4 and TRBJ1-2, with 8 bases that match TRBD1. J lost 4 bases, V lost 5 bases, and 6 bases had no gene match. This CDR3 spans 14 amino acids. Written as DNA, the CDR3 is TGTGCCAGCAGTCAGGGGGCAGACCCCTATGGCTACACCTTC. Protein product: CASSQGADPYGYTF.

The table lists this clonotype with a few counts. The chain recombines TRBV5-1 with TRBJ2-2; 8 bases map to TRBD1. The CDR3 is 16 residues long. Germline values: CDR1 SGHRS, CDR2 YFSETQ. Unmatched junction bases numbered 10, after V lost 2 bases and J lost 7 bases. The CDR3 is CASSFGQGGPFGELFF. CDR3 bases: TGCGCCAGCAGCTTCGGACAGGGTGGACCTTTCGGGGAGCTGTTTTTT.